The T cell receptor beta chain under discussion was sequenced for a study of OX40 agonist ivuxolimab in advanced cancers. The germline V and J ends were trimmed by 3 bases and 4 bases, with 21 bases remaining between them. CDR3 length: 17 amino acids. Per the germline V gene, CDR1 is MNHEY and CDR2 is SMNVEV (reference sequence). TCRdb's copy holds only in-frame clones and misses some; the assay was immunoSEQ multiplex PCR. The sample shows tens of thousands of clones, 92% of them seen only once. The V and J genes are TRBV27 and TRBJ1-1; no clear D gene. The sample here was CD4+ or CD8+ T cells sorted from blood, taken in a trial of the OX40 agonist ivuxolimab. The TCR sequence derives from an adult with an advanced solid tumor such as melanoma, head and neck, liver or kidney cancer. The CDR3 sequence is CASSFFPSSGSSTEAFF. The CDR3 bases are TGTGCCAGCAGTTTCTTCCCCTCATCCGGATCCAGCACTGAAGCTTTCTTT.